Each of the 19 T cell receptor beta chains below was sequenced from the same sample in a study of OX40 agonist ivuxolimab in advanced cancers. Some clones are missing from TCRdb's copy, which holds only in-frame ones; the method was immunoSEQ multiplex PCR. The data show about 89,000 clones, with approximately 91% seen just once and 0.71% held by the top ten. Sequencing used CD4+ or CD8+ T cells sorted from blood, obtained in a trial of the OX40 agonist ivuxolimab. Receptors originate from an adult with an advanced solid tumor such as melanoma, head and neck, liver or kidney cancer.

V usage is TRBV7-2 and J usage is TRBJ2-7; D gene uncertain. Germline loops: CDR1 SGHTA, CDR2 FQGNSA. Deletions cut 1 base from V and 2 bases from J, with 9 bases between. CDR3 length equals 14 residues. CDR3 amino acids: CASSLGQATYEQYF. CDR3 DNA sequence: TGTGCCAGCAGCTTAGGGCAGGCCACCTACGAGCAGTACTTC. Based on the CDR3 plus reference TRBV7-2 and TRBJ2-7, the full variable domain is GAGVSQSPSNKVTEKGKDVELRCDPISGHTALYWYRQSLGQGLEFLIYFQGNSAPDKSGLPSDRFSAERTGGSVSTLTIQRTQQEDSAVYLCASSLGQATYEQYFGPGTRLTVT.

The chain recombines TRBV7-9 with TRBJ2-3, with no clear D. V was pared by 5 bases and J by 6 bases, with 9 bases between. CDR3 length equals 12 residues. Germline V gene sequence: CDR1 SEHNR, CDR2 FQNEAQ (reference sequence). CDR3 DNA: TGTGCCAGCAGCCCCCTCGGGGATACGCAGTATTTT. Translation gives CASSPLGDTQYF.

The CDR3: CASSGGLGQGPYEQYF. The CDR3 region has the DNA TGCGCCAGCAGCGGAGGTTTGGGGCAGGGACCCTACGAGCAGTACTTC. The chain is built from TRBV10-1 and TRBJ2-7; D is perhaps TRBD1 or TRBD2 (5 bases each). The CDR3 consists of 16 residues. The V end was cut by 6 bases, the J end by 2 bases, with 20 bases between. Germline-derived CDR1 and CDR2 are WNHNN and SYGVQD (reference sequence).

The chain combines TRBV5-1 with TRBJ2-7, with 7 bases aligning to TRBD1. The germline CDR1 and CDR2 sequences are SGHRS and YFSETQ. The CDR3 is 13 residues long. The junction had 0 bases not matched to a gene; V was cut back by 1 base and J by 2 bases. In DNA form, the CDR3 reads TGCGCCAGCAGCTTGACAGGGGCCTACGAGCAGTACTTC. Translation gives CASSLTGAYEQYF.

V is TRBV18 and J is TRBJ2-2, with 11 bases matching TRBD2. Germline CDR1 KGHSH, CDR2 LQKENI. This CDR3 is built from 16 residues. V lost 3 bases to trimming and J lost 6 bases; unmatched junction nucleotides: 6. The CDR3 DNA reads TGTGCCAGCTCACCCAGTAGCGGGAGGGCCTCCGGGGAGCTGTTTTTT. Translating gives CASSPSSGRASGELFF. The entire variable domain, with the rest obtained from reference TRBV18 and TRBJ2-2, is as follows: NAGVMQNPRHLVRRRGQEARLRCSPMKGHSHVYWYRQLPEEGLKFMVYLQKENIIDESGMPKERFSAEFPKEGPSILRIQQVVRGDSAAYFCASSPSSGRASGELFFGEGSRLTVL.

The chain combines TRBV5-4 with TRBJ1-2, with 7 bases aligning to TRBD1. In germline, CDR1 is SGHNT, CDR2 YYREEE (reference sequence). V lost 3 bases and J lost 8; bases outside the gene matches: 13. The CDR3 has 15 residues. CDR3 nucleotide sequence: TGTGCCAGCAGCTCGGGGGACAGCCGACTAATGGGCTACACCTTC. Amino acids: CASSSGDSRLMGYTF.

The rearrangement uses TRBV2 and TRBJ2-1, with TRBD2 matching over 11 bases. The germline CDR1 and CDR2 sequences are SNHLY and FYNNEI. This CDR3 has 17 amino acids. Germline trimming cut 2 bases from V and 2 bases from J; bases unmatched to any gene: 5. CDR3 DNA: TGTGCCAGCAGTGAATCAAATAGCGGGGGGGCCTACAATGAGCAGTTCTTC. Translation gives CASSESNSGGAYNEQFF. The entire variable domain, with the rest obtained from reference TRBV2 and TRBJ2-1, is as follows: EPEVTQTPSHQVTQMGQEVILRCVPISNHLYFYWYRQILGQKVEFLVSFYNNEISEKSEIFDDQFSVERPDGSNFTLKIRSTKLEDSAMYFCASSESNSGGAYNEQFFGPGTRLTVL.

The V gene is TRBV6-6, the J gene TRBJ2-2; D unresolved. In germline, CDR1 is MNHNY, CDR2 SVGAGI (reference sequence). Trimming pared 5 bases from V and 3 bases from J, leaving 10 bases between. This CDR3 has 14 residues. CDR3 sequence reads: CASSHTGDTGELFF. The CDR3 region has the DNA TGTGCCAGCAGTCACACTGGGGACACCGGGGAGCTGTTTTTT.

The rearrangement uses TRBV5-1 and TRBJ2-1, with 8 bases that match TRBD2. The CDR3 is 16 amino acids. Trimming at V came to 0 bases and at J to 7 bases, leaving 9 bases not matched to a gene. Germline CDR1 is SGHRS and CDR2 is YFSETQ. CDR3 residues: CASSLEVAGSWNEQFF. In nucleotides, the CDR3 is TGCGCCAGCAGCTTGGAGGTAGCGGGGTCCTGGAATGAGCAGTTCTTC.

This rearrangement joins TRBV6-1 to TRBJ2-5; D is unresolved. Germline V gene sequence: CDR1 MNHNS, CDR2 SASEGT. Trimming removed 1 base at V and 5 bases at J, with 8 bases between. The CDR3 sequence is 13 residues long. The CDR3 protein is CASSEGPNETQYF. The CDR3 region has the DNA TGTGCCAGCAGTGAAGGCCCTAACGAGACCCAGTACTTC.

The chain is built from TRBV19 and TRBJ2-4; D perhaps matches TRBD2 (6 bases). The CDR3 runs to 17 residues. V lost 0 bases, J lost 6 bases, and 18 bases lay in between. Germline lookup yields CDR1 LNHDA and CDR2 SQIVND (reference sequence). CDR3: CASSIDPPPGGVNIQYF. The CDR3 bases are TGTGCCAGTAGTATAGATCCCCCCCCCGGGGGAGTAAACATTCAGTACTTC. The variable domain in full, with the rest retrieved from reference TRBV19 and TRBJ2-4, is DGGITQSPKYLFRKEGQNVTLSCEQNLNHDAMYWYRQDPGQGLRLIYYSQIVNDFQKGDIAEGYSVSREKKESFPLTVTSAQKNPTAFYLCASSIDPPPGGVNIQYFGAGTRLSVL.

This clone was counted a single time. V gene TRBV5-1 combines with J gene TRBJ2-7; 9 bases agree with TRBD1. The CDR3 has 15 amino acids. The germline gives CDR1 SGHRS, CDR2 YFSETQ. The trim removed 0 bases at V and 4 bases at J, leaving 5 bases unmatched. DNA of the CDR3: TGCGCCAGCAGCTTGGGACAGGGGGAGGGTTACGAGCAGTACTTC. Protein sequence: CASSLGQGEGYEQYF.

The J gene is TRBJ2-7, the V gene TRBV10-3, with TRBD2 matching over 8 bases. The CDR3 consists of 14 residues. With V trimmed by 6 bases and J by 0 bases, 4 bases remained unmatched. CDR1 is ENHRY and CDR2 is SYGVKD in the germline V gene. CDR3 nucleotide sequence: TGTGCCATCAGAGCAGGGACTAGCTCCTACGAGCAGTACTTC. This translates into CAIRAGTSSYEQYF.

The chain is built from TRBV18 and TRBJ1-2; D remains unclear. Deletions cut 3 bases from V and 8 bases from J, with 7 bases between. From germline, CDR1 is KGHSH and CDR2 LQKENI. The CDR3 runs to 11 residues. The CDR3 bases are TGTGCCAGCTCACCCGACGAAGGCTACACCTTC. It specifies CASSPDEGYTF.

The chain carries TRBV27 and TRBJ2-2; TRBD2 is a possible D gene (5 bases). The V end was cut by 4 bases, the J end by 1 base, with 13 bases between. Germline assignment: CDR1 MNHEY and CDR2 SMNVEV (reference sequence). The CDR3 has 16 amino acids. CDR3 DNA: TGTGCCAGCAGTTCATTAAGCGGAAGGAACACCGGGGAGCTGTTTTTT. The encoded protein is CASSSLSGRNTGELFF.

The V and J genes are TRBV19 and TRBJ2-2; D may be TRBD2 (5 bases). The V and J ends lost 4 bases and 4 bases respectively, with 7 bases between them. Germline V gene data show CDR1 as LNHDA and CDR2 as SQIVND (reference sequence). This CDR3 contains 13 residues. In DNA, the CDR3 is TGTGCCAGTAGTACCGGGGTCACCGGGGAGCTGTTTTTT. Translated, it gives CASSTGVTGELFF.

The chain employs TRBV28 and TRBJ2-5; maybe TRBD1 (5 bases). V lost 2 bases to trimming and J lost 2 bases, with 12 bases between them. This CDR3 region has 15 residues. CDR1 is MDHEN, CDR2 SYDVKM, per germline. The CDR3 loop is CASSLVGAPQETQYF. The DNA for the CDR3 is TGTGCCAGCAGTTTAGTAGGGGCACCTCAAGAGACCCAGTACTTC.

V and J are TRBV30 and TRBJ2-5; a weak D match, TRBD2 (7 bases). With 0 bases removed from V and 5 bases from J, the gap between germline ends came to 13 bases. From germline, CDR1 is GTSNPN and CDR2 SVGIG (reference sequence). The CDR3 has 14 amino acids. CDR3 in amino acids: CAWSVGGAGETQYF. The CDR3, as DNA: TGTGCCTGGAGTGTAGGGGGGGCTGGGGAGACCCAGTACTTC.

This rearrangement joins TRBV5-1 to TRBJ2-3; 10 nucleotides agree with TRBD2. Trimming at V came to 2 bases and at J to 0 bases, leaving 6 bases not matched to a gene. This CDR3 has 17 amino acids. Germline V lookup: CDR1 SGHRS, CDR2 YFSETQ. CDR3 amino acids: CASSFLAGAASTDTQYF. For the CDR3, the DNA is TGCGCCAGCAGCTTCCTAGCGGGGGCAGCTAGCACAGATACGCAGTATTTT.